The T cell receptor (beta chain) under discussion was sequenced for a study of T cell responses to AZD1222 COVID-19 vaccine. Study-level findings and limits: Possibly, clonal diversity was underestimated; donors were largely white British and included more females. None of the repertoires were sampled until the peak T cell response had passed. The reported proportion of spike-specific TCRs targeting unmutated variant regions was nearly half.

A word on this clone: The antigen is undetermined.

Generated by immunoSEQ multiplex PCR, the TCRdb table keeps only in-frame clones and is missing some. The sample holds approximately 120,000 clones, roughly nine tenths seen once. V lost 3 bases, J lost 2 bases, and 9 bases lay in between. Germline assignment: CDR1 KGHSH and CDR2 LQKENI. The CDR3 length is 14 residues. This TCR derives from an adult in good health. This chain links TRBV18 with TRBJ2-3; D gene unclear. Here the sequenced sample was peripheral blood, taken on day 0 of AZD1222 vaccination. CDR3 region: CASSPRANTDTQYF. The CDR3, as DNA: TGTGCCAGCTCACCTAGGGCCAACACAGATACGCAGTATTTT.